This paragraph reports one TCR beta chain. Its specificity is unknown. CDR1 and CDR2 from the germline V gene are SGHAT and FQNNGV. The CDR3 is 14 amino acids. Combining a sample-barcoded 5' primer with a J-beta primer mix, a second PCR ran for roughly 6 to 11 cycles. Each CDR3 protein is one row after TCRdb ran MiXCR on the 5' RACE reads. The table has around 800,000 distinct CDR3 sequences, about 46% seen once. The data belong to a study of blood T cells in healthy people across ages. Study observations and caveats: It was not possible, with unsorted PBMCs, to conclusively compare naive and antigen-experienced cells.

The sequence derives from an elderly man in good health. The chain joins TRBV11-2 to TRBJ2-5, with D perhaps being TRBD1 or TRBD2 (5 bases each). The J call is doubtful: the DNA matches TRBJ2-7 better. The sequencing input was blood. Here the CDR3 DNA reads TGTGCCAGCAGCTTAGATGGGGGAGTTCGCGAGCAGTACTTC. Translating gives CASSLDGGVREQYF.